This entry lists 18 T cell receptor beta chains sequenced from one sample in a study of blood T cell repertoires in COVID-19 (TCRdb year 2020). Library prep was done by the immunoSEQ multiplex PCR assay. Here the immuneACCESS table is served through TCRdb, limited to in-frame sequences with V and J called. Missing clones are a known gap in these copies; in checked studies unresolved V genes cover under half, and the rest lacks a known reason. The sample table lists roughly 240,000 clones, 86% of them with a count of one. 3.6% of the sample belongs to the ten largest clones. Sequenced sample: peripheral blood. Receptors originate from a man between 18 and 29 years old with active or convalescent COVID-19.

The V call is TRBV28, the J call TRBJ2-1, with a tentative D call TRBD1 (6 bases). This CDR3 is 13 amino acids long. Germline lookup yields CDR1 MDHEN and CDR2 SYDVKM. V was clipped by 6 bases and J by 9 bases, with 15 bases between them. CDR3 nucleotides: TGTGCCAGCAGCCTCACAGGGAATACTGAGCAGTTCTTC. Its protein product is CASSLTGNTEQFF.

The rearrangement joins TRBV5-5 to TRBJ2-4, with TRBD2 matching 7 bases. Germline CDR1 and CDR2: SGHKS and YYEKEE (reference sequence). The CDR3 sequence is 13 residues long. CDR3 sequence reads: CASGALAKNIQYF. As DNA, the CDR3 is TGTGCGAGCGGGGCATTAGCCAAAAACATTCAGTACTTC. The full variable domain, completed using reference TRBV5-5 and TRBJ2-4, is DAGVTQSPTHLIKTRGQQVTLRCSPISGHKSVSWYQQVLGQGPQFIFQYYEKEERGRGNFPDRFSARQFPNYSSELNVNALLLGDSALYLCASGALAKNIQYFGAGTRLSVL.

The CDR3 DNA reads as TGTGCCAGCAGCCTAAAACCCGCCGGGACAGGGAAAAACGAGCAGTACTTC. Its translation: CASSLKPAGTGKNEQYF. The chain recombines TRBV9 with TRBJ2-7; 9 bases line up with TRBD1. The V gene's germline CDR1 is SGDLS and CDR2 YYNGEE. V dropped 4 bases and J dropped 5; count of bases not matched to a gene: 16. CDR3 size: 17 residues.

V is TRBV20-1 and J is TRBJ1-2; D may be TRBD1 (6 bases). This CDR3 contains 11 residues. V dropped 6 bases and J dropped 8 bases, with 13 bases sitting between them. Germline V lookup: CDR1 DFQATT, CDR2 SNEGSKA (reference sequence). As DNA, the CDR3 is TGCAGTGCCGGACAGTCAGAGGGCTACACCTTC. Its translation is CSAGQSEGYTF.

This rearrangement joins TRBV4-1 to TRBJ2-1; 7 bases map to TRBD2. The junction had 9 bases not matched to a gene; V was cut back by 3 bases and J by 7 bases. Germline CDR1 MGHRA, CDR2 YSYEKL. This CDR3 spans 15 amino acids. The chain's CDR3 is CASSHTLAGVNEQFF. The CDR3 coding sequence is TGCGCCAGCAGCCACACTCTTGCGGGGGTTAATGAGCAGTTCTTC.

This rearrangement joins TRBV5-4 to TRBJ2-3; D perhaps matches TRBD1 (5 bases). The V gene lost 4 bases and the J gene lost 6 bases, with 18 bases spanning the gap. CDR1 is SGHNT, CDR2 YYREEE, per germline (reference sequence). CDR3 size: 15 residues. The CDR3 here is CASSARGAGMDTQYF. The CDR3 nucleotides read TGTGCCAGCAGCGCCCGTGGGGCAGGGATGGATACGCAGTATTTT.

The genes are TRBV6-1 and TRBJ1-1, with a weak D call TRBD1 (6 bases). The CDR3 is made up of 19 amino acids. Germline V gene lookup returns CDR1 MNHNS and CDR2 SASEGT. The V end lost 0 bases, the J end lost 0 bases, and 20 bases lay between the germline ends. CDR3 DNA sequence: TGTGCCAGCAGTGAAGCTTGGGGGCCGTCGGTGGCTATGAACACTGAAGCTTTCTTT. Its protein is CASSEAWGPSVAMNTEAFF.

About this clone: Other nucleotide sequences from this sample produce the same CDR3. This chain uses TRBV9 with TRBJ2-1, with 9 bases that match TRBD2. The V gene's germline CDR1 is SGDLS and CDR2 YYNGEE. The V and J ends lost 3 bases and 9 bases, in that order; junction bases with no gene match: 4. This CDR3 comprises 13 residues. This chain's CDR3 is CASSDSGSGEQFF. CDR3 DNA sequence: TGTGCCAGCAGCGATAGCGGGAGCGGTGAGCAGTTCTTC.

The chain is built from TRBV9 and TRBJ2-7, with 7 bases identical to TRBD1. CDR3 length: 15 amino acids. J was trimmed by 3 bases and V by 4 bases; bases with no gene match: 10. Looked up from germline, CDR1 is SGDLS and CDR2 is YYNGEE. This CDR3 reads CASSPFQGVHYEQYF. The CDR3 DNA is TGTGCCAGCAGCCCCTTTCAGGGGGTCCACTACGAGCAGTACTTC.

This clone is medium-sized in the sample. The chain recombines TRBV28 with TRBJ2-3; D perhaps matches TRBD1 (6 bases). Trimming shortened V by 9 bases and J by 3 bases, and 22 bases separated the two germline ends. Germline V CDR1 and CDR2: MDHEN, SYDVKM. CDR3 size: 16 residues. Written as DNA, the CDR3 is TGTGCCAGTACGACCCTAGGGGGTACAGGGACAGATACGCAGTATTTT. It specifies CASTTLGGTGTDTQYF.

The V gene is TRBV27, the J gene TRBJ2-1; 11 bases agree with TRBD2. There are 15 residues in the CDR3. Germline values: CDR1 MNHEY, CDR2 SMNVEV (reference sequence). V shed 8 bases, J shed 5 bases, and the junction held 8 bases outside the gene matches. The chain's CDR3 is CASGLGTSGNNEQFF. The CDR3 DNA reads TGTGCCAGCGGGTTAGGGACTAGCGGAAACAATGAGCAGTTCTTC.

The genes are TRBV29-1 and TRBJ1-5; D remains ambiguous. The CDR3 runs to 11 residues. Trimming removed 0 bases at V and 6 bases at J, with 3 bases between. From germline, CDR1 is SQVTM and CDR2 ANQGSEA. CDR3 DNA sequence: TGCAGCGTTGAAGATCGTCAGCCCCAGCATTTT. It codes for CSVEDRQPQHF.

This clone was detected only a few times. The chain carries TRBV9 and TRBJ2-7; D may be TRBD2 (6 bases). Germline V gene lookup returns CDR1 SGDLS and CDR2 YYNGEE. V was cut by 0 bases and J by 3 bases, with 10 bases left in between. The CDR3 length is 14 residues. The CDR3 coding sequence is TGTGCCAGCAGCGTAGGGGGTAGCGGCTACGAGCAGTACTTC. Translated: CASSVGGSGYEQYF. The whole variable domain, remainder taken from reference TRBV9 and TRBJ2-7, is DSGVTQTPKHLITATGQRVTLRCSPRSGDLSVYWYQQSLDQGLQFLIQYYNGEERAKGNILERFSAQQFPDLHSELNLSSLELGDSALYFCASSVGGSGYEQYFGPGTRLTVT.

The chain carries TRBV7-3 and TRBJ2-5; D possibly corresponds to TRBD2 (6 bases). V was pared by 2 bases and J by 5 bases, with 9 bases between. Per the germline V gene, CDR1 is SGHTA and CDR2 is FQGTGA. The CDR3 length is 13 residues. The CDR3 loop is CASSLSRGETQYF. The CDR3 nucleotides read TGTGCCAGCAGCTTATCTCGGGGGGAGACCCAGTACTTC.

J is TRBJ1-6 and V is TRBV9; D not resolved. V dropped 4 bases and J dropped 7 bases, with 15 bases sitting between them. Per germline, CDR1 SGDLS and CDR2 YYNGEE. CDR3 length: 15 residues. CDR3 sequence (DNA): TGTGCCAGCAGCCCCACTATGACGGTGAATTCACCCCTCCACTTT. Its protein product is CASSPTMTVNSPLHF.

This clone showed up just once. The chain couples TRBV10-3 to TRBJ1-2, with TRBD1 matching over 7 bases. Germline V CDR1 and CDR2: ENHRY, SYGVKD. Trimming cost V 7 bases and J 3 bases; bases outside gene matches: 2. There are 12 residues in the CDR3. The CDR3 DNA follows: TGTGCCATCAATACAGGGGACTATGGCTACACCTTC. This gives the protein CAINTGDYGYTF.

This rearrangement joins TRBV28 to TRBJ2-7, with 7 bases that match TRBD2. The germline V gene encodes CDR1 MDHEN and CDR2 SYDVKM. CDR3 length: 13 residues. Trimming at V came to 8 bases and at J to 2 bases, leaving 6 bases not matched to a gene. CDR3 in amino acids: CASCGGPTYEQYF. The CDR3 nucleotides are TGTGCCAGCTGCGGGGGTCCTACCTACGAGCAGTACTTC.

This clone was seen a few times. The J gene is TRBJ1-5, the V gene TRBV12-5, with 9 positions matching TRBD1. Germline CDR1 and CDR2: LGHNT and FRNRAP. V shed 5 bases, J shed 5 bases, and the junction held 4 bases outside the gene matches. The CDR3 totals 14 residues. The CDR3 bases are TGTGCTAGTGGTCCCGACAGGGGGGATCAGCCCCAGCATTTT. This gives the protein CASGPDRGDQPQHF.